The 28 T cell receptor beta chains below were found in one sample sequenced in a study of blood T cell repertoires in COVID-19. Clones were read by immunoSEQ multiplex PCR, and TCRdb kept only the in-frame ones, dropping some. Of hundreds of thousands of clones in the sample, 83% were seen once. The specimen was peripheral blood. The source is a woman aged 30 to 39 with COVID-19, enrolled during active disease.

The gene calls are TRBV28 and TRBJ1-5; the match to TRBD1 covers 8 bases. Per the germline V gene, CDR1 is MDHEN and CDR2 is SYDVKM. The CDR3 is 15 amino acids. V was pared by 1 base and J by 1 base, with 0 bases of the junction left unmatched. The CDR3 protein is CASSLSGGSNQPQHF. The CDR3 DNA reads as TGTGCCAGCAGTTTATCAGGGGGCAGCAATCAGCCCCAGCATTTT. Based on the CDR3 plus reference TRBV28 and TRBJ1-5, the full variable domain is DVKVTQSSRYLVKRTGEKVFLECVQDMDHENMFWYRQDPGLGLRLIYFSYDVKMKEKGDIPEGYSVSREKKERFSLILESASTNQTSMYLCASSLSGGSNQPQHFGDGTRLSIL.

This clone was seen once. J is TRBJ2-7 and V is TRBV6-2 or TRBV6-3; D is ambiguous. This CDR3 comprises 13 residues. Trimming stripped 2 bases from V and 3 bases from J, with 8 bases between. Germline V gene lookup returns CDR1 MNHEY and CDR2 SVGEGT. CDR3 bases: TGTGCCAGCAGTTACACATCTTACTACGAGCAGTACTTC. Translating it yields CASSYTSYYEQYF.

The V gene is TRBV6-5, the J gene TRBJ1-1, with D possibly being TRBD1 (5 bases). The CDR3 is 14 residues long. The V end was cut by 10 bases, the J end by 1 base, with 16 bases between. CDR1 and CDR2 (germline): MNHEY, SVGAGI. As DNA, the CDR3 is TGTGCCAACCATCTTCAGGGTTCGAACACTGAAGCTTTCTTT. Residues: CANHLQGSNTEAFF.

The CDR3 region is CASSAPSNPTPGLYEQYF. CDR3 DNA: TGTGCCAGCAGCGCACCTTCGAACCCAACACCAGGCCTCTACGAGCAGTACTTC. The V and J genes are TRBV9 and TRBJ2-7; no clear D gene. Germline V gene lookup returns CDR1 SGDLS and CDR2 YYNGEE. This CDR3 region has 18 residues. Deletions cut 3 bases from V and 3 bases from J, with 25 bases between.

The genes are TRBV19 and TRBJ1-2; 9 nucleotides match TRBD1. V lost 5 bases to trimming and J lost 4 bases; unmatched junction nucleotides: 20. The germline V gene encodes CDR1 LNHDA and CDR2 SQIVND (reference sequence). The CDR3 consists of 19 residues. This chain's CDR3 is CASSAQQGQGPGGAYGYTF. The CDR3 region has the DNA TGTGCCAGTAGTGCCCAGCAGGGACAGGGACCAGGAGGGGCCTATGGCTACACCTTC.

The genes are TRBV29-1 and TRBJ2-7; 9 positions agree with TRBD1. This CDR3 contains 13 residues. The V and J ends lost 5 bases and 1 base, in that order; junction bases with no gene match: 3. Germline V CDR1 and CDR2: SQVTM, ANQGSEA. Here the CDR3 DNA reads TGCAGCGTTTCGACAGGGGGGTCCTACGAGCAGTACTTC. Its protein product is CSVSTGGSYEQYF.

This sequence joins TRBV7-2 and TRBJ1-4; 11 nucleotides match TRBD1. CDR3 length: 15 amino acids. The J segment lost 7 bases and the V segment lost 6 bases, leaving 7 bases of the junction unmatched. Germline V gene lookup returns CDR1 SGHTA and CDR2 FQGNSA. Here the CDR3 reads CASSYTGTGGEKLFF. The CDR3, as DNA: TGTGCCAGCAGTTACACCGGGACAGGGGGTGAAAAACTGTTTTTT.

The DNA of the CDR3 is TGTGCCTGGAGTGTGACTAGCGGCAAAAACATTCAGTACTTC. As protein: CAWSVTSGKNIQYF. This chain links TRBV30 with TRBJ2-4, with 9 bases matching TRBD2. CDR3 length: 14 residues. Germline V gives CDR1 GTSNPN, CDR2 SVGIG (reference sequence). With V trimmed by 0 bases and J by 3 bases, 0 bases remained unmatched.

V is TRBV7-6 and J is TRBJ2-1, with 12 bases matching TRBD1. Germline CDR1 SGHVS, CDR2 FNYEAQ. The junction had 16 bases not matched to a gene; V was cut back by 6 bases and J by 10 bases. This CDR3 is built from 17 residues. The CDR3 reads CASSYNGRDRGRREQFF. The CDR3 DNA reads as TGTGCCAGCAGTTATAACGGCCGGGACAGGGGGCGCCGGGAGCAGTTCTTC. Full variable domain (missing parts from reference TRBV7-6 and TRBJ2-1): GAGVSQSPRYKVTKRGQDVALRCDPISGHVSLYWYRQALGQGPEFLTYFNYEAQQDKSGLPNDRFSAERPEGSISTLTIQRTEQRDSAMYRCASSYNGRDRGRREQFFGPGTRLTVL.

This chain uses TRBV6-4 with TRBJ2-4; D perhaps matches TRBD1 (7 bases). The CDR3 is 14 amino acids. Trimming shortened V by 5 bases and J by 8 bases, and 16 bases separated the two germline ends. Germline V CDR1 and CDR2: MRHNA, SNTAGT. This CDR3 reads CASSPGAGGDIQYF. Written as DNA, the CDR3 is TGTGCCAGCAGTCCGGGGGCAGGGGGAGACATTCAGTACTTC.

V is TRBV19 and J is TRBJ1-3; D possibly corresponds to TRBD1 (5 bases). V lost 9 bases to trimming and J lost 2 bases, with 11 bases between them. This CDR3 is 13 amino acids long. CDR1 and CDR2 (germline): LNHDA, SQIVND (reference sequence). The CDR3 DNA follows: TGTGCCAGCCAACGACAGACTGGAAACACCATATATTTT. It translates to CASQRQTGNTIYF.

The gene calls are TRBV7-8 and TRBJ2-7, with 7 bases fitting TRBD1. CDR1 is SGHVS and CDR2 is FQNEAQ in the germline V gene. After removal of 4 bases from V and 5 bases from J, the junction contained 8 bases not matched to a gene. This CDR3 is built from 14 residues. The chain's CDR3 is CASSSSTGFNEQYF. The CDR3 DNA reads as TGTGCCAGCAGCTCATCGACAGGGTTTAACGAGCAGTACTTC. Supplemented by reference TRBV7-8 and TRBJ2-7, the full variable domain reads GAGVSQSPRYKVAKRGQDVALRCDPISGHVSLFWYQQALGQGPEFLTYFQNEAQLDKSGLPSDRFFAERPEGSVSTLKIQRTQQEDSAVYLCASSSSTGFNEQYFGPGTRLTVT.

This CDR3 reads CASSPAGVGAFF. CDR3 nucleotide sequence: TGTGCCAGCAGCCCGGCGGGCGTGGGTGCTTTCTTT. The chain combines TRBV11-2 with TRBJ1-1, with D unclear. Trimming took off 5 bases at V and 11 bases at J, with 15 bases between the two ends. CDR1 and CDR2 from the germline V gene are SGHAT and FQNNGV. The CDR3 totals 12 residues.

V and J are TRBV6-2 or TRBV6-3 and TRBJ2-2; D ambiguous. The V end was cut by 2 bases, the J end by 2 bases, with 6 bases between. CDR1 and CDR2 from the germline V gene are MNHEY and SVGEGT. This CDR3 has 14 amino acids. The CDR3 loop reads CASSYAANTGELFF. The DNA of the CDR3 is TGTGCCAGCAGTTACGCGGCAAACACCGGGGAGCTGTTTTTT.

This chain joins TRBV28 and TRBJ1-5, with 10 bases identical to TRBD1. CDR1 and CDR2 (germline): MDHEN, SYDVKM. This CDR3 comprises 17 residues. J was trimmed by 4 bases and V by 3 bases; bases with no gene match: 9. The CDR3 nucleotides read TGTGCCAGCAGTTTGCTGGACAGGGGGTACCGGAATCAGCCCCAGCATTTT. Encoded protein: CASSLLDRGYRNQPQHF.

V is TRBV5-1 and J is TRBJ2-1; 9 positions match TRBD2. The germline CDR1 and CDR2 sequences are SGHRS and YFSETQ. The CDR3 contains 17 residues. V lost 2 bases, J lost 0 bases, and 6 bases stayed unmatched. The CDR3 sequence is CASSFGLAGISYNEQFF. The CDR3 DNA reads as TGCGCCAGCAGCTTCGGGCTAGCGGGGATCTCCTACAATGAGCAGTTCTTC.

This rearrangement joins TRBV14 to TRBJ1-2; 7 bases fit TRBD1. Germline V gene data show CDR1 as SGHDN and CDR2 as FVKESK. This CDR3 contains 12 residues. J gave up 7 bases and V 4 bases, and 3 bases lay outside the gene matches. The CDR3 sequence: CASSPDRAGYTF. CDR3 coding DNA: TGTGCCAGCAGCCCCGACAGGGCTGGCTACACCTTC.

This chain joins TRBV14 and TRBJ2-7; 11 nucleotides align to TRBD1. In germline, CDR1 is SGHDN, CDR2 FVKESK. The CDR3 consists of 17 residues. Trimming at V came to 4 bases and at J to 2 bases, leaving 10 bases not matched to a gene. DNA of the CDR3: TGTGCCAGCAGCCTCCTATACGGACAGGGGGCTACCTACGAGCAGTACTTC. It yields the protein CASSLLYGQGATYEQYF.

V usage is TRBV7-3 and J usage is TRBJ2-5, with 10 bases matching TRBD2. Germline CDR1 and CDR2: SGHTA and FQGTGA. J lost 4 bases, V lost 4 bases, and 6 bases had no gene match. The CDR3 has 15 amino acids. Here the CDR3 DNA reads TGTGCCAGCAGCTACAGCGGGGGGGCCGGAGAGACCCAGTACTTC. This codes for CASSYSGGAGETQYF. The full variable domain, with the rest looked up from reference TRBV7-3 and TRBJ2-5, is GAGVSQTPSNKVTEKGKYVELRCDPISGHTALYWYRQSLGQGPEFLIYFQGTGAADDSGLPNDRFFAVRPEGSVSTLKIQRTERGDSAVYLCASSYSGGAGETQYFGPGTRLLVL.

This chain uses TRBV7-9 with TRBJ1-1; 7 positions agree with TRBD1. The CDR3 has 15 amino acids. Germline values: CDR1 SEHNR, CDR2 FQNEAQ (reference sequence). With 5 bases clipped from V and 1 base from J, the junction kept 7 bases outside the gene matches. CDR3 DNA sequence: TGTGCCAGCAGCGCGGGACAGTCGGCGAACACTGAAGCTTTCTTT. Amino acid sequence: CASSAGQSANTEAFF.

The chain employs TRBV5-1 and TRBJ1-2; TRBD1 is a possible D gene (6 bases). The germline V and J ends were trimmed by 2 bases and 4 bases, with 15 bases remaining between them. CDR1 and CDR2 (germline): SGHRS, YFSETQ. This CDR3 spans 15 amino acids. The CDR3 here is CASSLRTEAAYGYTF. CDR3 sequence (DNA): TGCGCCAGCAGCTTACGGACAGAGGCAGCCTATGGCTACACCTTC.

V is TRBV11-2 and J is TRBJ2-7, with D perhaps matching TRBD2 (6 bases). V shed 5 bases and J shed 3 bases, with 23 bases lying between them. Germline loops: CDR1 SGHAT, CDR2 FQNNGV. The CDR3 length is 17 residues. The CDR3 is CASSLGTPGKTDYEQYF. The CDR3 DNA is TGTGCCAGCAGCCTAGGGACTCCAGGAAAAACGGACTACGAGCAGTACTTC.

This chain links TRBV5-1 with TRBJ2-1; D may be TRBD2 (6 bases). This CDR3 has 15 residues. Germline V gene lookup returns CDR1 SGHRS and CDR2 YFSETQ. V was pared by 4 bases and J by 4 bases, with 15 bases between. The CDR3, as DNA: TGCGCCAGCAGCCTGAGGGCGGGAACGTACAATGAGCAGTTCTTC. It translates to CASSLRAGTYNEQFF.

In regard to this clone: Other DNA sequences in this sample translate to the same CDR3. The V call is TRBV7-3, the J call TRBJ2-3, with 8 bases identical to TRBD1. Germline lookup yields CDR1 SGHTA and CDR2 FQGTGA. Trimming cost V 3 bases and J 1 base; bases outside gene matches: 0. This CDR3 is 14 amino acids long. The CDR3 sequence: CASSLDRGTDTQYF. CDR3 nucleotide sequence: TGTGCCAGCAGCTTGGACAGGGGCACAGATACGCAGTATTTT.

The CDR3 nucleotides are TGTGCCAGCAGTGACTCGGGCGGGAGGGCCTACAATGAGCAGTTCTTC. Its protein product is CASSDSGGRAYNEQFF. J is TRBJ2-1 and V is TRBV6-4, with 9 bases that match TRBD2. Germline V gene data show CDR1 as MRHNA and CDR2 as SNTAGT. After removal of 0 bases from V and 2 bases from J, the junction contained 2 bases not matched to a gene. The CDR3 totals 16 residues.

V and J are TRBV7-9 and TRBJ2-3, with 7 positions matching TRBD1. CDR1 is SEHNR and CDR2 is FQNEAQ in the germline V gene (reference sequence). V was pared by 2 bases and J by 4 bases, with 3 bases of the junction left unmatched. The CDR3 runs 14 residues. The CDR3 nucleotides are TGTGCCAGCAGCTTAACAGGGGTTGCAGATACGCAGTATTTT. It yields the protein CASSLTGVADTQYF.

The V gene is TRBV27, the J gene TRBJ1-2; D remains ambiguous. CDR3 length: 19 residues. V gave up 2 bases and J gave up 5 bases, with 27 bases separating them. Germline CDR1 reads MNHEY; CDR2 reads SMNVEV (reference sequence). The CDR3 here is CASSLIRVTGNGMTYGYTF. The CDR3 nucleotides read TGTGCCAGCAGTTTAATTCGTGTGACGGGCAACGGGATGACGTATGGCTACACCTTC.

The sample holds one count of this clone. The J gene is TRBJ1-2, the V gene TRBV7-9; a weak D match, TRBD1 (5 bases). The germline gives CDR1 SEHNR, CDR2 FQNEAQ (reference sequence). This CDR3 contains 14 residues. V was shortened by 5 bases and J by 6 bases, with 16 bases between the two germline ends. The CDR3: CASSRKGPPHGYTF. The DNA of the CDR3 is TGTGCCAGCAGCCGGAAGGGGCCACCCCATGGCTACACCTTC.